This TCR beta chain was recovered during a study of T cells after yellow fever vaccination. One entry per CDR3 protein results from TCRdb running MiXCR on the 5' RACE reads. The table records more than 450,000 distinct CDR3 sequences, 20% to 25% of them present only once. As for this clonotype: Its antigen is undetermined.

Germline loops: CDR1 DFQATT, CDR2 SNEGSKA (reference sequence). The V and J ends lost 0 bases and 4 bases respectively, with 15 bases between them. The CDR3 is 15 amino acids. Overall study findings and caveats: Once the booster was given, most primary-vaccination clones reappeared, at 95% to 97% for CD4 and more than 85% for CD8. Abundant clonotypes (contaminants from the bulk population) could be present in FACS-sorted repertoires.

The sequence came from a young man who received the YFV17D yellow fever vaccine. The material sequenced was PBMCs, taken about 20 days after the first yellow fever vaccination. This sequence joins TRBV20-1 and TRBJ2-5; TRBD2 might be the D (5 bases). The CDR3 coding sequence is TGCAGTGCTAGAGATCGGGCCGGGGTCGGAGAGACCCAGTACTTC. This codes for CSARDRAGVGETQYF.